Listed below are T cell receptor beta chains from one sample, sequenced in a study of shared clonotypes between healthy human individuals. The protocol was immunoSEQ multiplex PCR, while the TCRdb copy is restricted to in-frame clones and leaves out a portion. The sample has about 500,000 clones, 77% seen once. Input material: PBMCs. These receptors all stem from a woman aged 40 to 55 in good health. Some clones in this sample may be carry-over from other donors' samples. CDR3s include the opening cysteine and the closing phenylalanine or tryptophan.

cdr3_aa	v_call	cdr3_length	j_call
CASSFQRLAINEQFF	TRBV7-2	15	TRBJ2-1
CASSKGRLSSYEQYF	TRBV7-2	15	TRBJ2-7
CASSQELDRLDGYTF	TRBV4-2	15	TRBJ1-2
CASSKASQWGRNTEAFF	TRBV21-1	17	TRBJ1-1
CASSAITANIPNYGYTF	TRBV2	17	TRBJ1-2
CAISEAIGGMNTGELFF	TRBV10-3	17	TRBJ2-2
CASSLEIGELFF	TRBV7-3	12	TRBJ2-2
CSVERERNTEAFF	TRBV29-1	13	TRBJ1-1
CASPLGMGEQYF	TRBV4-1	12	TRBJ2-7
CASSQDGLSYNEQFF	TRBV4-1	15	TRBJ2-1
CASSELAGKYEQYF	TRBV6-1	14	TRBJ2-7
CSVTVGSSYNEQFF	TRBV29-1	14	TRBJ2-1
CASSIVYSGSYEQYF	TRBV19	15	TRBJ2-7
CASSYEGPLSTDTQYF	TRBV6-6	16	TRBJ2-3
CASSPAVRTNTEAFF	TRBV18	15	TRBJ1-1
CASSLEGGTDTQYF	TRBV7-9	14	TRBJ2-3
CASSQLAGVGNEQFF	TRBV4-1	15	TRBJ2-1
CASSLVGGGEPQHF	TRBV7-2	14	TRBJ1-5
CASSTWNQETQYF	TRBV27	13	TRBJ2-5